One T cell receptor (beta chain) is described in this entry. Its antigen remains undetermined. Base qualities are not provided; no much larger clone lies one nucleotide away. These data come from a study of OX40 agonist ivuxolimab in advanced cancers. Context from the whole study: Ivuxolimab, which targeted the costimulatory receptor OX40 (CD134), was an agonistic, fully human IgG2 monoclonal antibody. Prior anti-PD-1, anti-PD-L1 or anti-CTLA-4 therapy was permitted, and about two fifths of dose-escalation patients had received checkpoint inhibitors. In the dose-escalation cohort, around four fifths of patients were male, and the mean age was 60 years with a range of about 20 to 90. The point of sequencing TCRbeta in the periphery was to test whether ivuxolimab changed TCR sequence diversity and drove clonal T-cell expansion. The paper covers the monotherapy dose-escalation part of the phase I ivuxolimab trial, which included N of about 51 patients. Intravenous ivuxolimab was administered to patients every 2 weeks at six dose levels: 0.01, 0.1, 0.3, 1.5, 3 and 10 mg/kg. Partial responses were achieved by three dose-escalation patients, of whom one had hepatocellular carcinoma and two had cutaneous melanoma. Of the 52 patients in dose escalation, about 20 had hepatocellular carcinoma, approximately 15 had melanoma, 9 had renal cell carcinoma and 9 had head and neck cancer.

Study-wide findings and limitations: After ivuxolimab, CD8+ T cells had more expanded clones than CD4+ T cells on average. Clonal expansion of both CD4+ and CD8+ blood T cells was observed from baseline to week 6 at doses 0.1 to 3.0 mg/kg. Which antigens the clonally expanded peripheral T cells were specific for was not determined. Low levels of normalized T-cell clonal expansion were also seen in some patients who did not respond. Partial responders in the 0.1-3.0 mg/kg groups had among the lowest normalized peripheral clonal expansion, especially among CD8+ T cells.

Genomic DNA was isolated from the sorted cells so that the TCRbeta CDR3 region could be sequenced. The immunoSEQ Assay was used to sequence the TCRbeta CDR3 regions. Imported from immuneACCESS, the table was reduced by TCRdb to in-frame sequences with V and J called. These copies leave out some clones; in studies compared against another copy, an unresolved V gene accounts for under half, and the cause of the remainder is not known. A total of tens of thousands of clones appear in this sample, about 91% of them only once. 0.33% of the sample is in the top ten clones. Patients with a history of autoimmune disease or receiving systemic immunosuppression were excluded from the trial. Peripheral blood for TCR sequencing was drawn from every dose cohort at baseline, at cycle 4 day 1 and at cycle 7 day 1. Samples were obtained from an open-label, multicenter, first-in-human phase I dose-escalation trial of ivuxolimab. The trial enrolled adults with locally advanced or metastatic head and neck squamous cell, hepatocellular, melanoma or renal cell carcinoma. Before TCR sequencing, CD4+ T cells and CD8+ T cells were sorted from peripheral blood as separate populations.

Its CDR3 holds 15 amino acids, cysteine through phenylalanine. Only CDR3 DNA remains: 45 bases, in frame from the first base. Per the germline V gene (reference sequence), SEHNR is the CDR1 and FQNEAQ is the CDR2. The V and J ends are trimmed by 1 base and 9 bases, leaving 13 bases between them. The receptor comes from an adult with an advanced solid tumor such as melanoma, head and neck, liver or kidney cancer. This chain is built from TRBV7-9 and TRBJ1-6; TRBD1 might be the D gene, on 6 matching bases. Sequenced here: CD4+ or CD8+ T cells sorted from blood, sampled in a trial of the OX40 agonist ivuxolimab. The CDR3 reads as follows: CASSLVGQGSSPLHF. Read as DNA, the sequence is TGTGCCAGCAGCTTAGTAGGCCAGGGGAGTTCACCCCTCCACTTT.